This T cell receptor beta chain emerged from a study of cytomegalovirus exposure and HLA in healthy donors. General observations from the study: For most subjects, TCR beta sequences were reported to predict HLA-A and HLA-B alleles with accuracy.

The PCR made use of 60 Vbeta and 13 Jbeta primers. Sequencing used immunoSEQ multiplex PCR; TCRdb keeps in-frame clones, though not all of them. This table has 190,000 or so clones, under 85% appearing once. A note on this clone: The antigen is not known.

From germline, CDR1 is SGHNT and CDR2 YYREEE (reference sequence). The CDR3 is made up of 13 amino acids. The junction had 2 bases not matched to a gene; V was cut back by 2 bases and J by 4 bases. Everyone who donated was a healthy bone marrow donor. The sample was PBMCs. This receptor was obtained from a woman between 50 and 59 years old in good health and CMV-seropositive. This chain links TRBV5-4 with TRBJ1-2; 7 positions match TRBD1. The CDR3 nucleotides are TGTGCCAGCAGCTTAAACAGGGGCTATGGCTACACCTTC. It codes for CASSLNRGYGYTF.